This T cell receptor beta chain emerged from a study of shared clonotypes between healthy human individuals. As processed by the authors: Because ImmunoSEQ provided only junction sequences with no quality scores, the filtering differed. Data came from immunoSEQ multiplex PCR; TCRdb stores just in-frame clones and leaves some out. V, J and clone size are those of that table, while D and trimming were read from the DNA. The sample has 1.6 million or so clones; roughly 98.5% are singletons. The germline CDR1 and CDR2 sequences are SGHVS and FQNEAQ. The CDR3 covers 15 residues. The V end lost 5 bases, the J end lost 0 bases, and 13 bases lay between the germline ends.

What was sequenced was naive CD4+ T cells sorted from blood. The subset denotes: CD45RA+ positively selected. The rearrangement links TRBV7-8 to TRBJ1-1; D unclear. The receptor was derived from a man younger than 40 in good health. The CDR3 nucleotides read TGTGCCAGCAGCCTGAGGTCAGCCATGAACACTGAAGCTTTCTTT. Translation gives CASSLRSAMNTEAFF.